A selection of T cell receptor beta chains follows, all from one sample in a study of cytomegalovirus exposure and HLA in healthy donors. Repertoires were generated with immunoSEQ multiplex PCR, while TCRdb's copy carries only in-frame clones and drops some. Of around 200,000 clones listed, 60% to 85% are singletons. Source material: PBMCs. These receptors all come from a male donor in good health and CMV-seronegative. CDR3s leave out the opening cysteine and the closing phenylalanine or tryptophan. Fields, in order: V gene, CDR3 protein.

v_gene: TRBV5-1
CDR3aa: ASSQGTGAETQY

v_gene: TRBV30
CDR3aa: AWSGQGYGYT

v_gene: TRBV6-5
CDR3aa: ASRSAGTEANEQF

v_gene: TRBV9
CDR3aa: ASKGAGTEAF

v_gene: TRBV2
CDR3aa: ASEETQY

v_gene: TRBV18
CDR3aa: ASSPSTGPGGNTIY

v_gene: TRBV28
CDR3aa: ASSLDSLGSQPQH

v_gene: TRBV28
CDR3aa: ASSPTGENTEAF

v_gene: TRBV5-8
CDR3aa: ASSLVEETQY

v_gene: TRBV30
CDR3aa: AWTRTVEAF

v_gene: TRBV5-5
CDR3aa: ASSPLPPPTGRYEQY

v_gene: TRBV30
CDR3aa: AWSVLRFASTDTQY

v_gene: TRBV9
CDR3aa: ASSVQDIGNTIY

v_gene: TRBV9
CDR3aa: ASSVGAREETQY

v_gene: TRBV28
CDR3aa: ASSPPATGTGYEQY

v_gene: TRBV27
CDR3aa: ASSLRRGNQPQH

v_gene: TRBV10-3
CDR3aa: AILGNTIY

v_gene: TRBV28
CDR3aa: ASSFLQGKGT

v_gene: TRBV9
CDR3aa: ASSARGGSNQPQH

v_gene: TRBV30
CDR3aa: AWRMAGGNTGELF

v_gene: TRBV28
CDR3aa: ASRIAGGRTDTQY

v_gene: TRBV27
CDR3aa: ASRTTGTVYGYT

v_gene: TRBV15
CDR3aa: ATSEGRGGRRSSGANVLT

v_gene: TRBV18
CDR3aa: ASSPETDSPLH

v_gene: TRBV11-2
CDR3aa: ASSPMGANQPQH

v_gene: TRBV30
CDR3aa: AWSSGNQPQH